Below, 24 T cell receptor beta chains from the same sample are listed, as sequenced in a study of radiotherapy plus CTLA-4 blockade in lung cancer (dated by TCRdb to 2016 to 2019). To prepare the library, the immunoSEQ multiplex PCR assay was applied. In TCRdb, the immuneACCESS table is reduced to in-frame sequences with V and J assigned. These tables do not hold every clone; where another copy was compared, an unresolved V gene accounts for under half, and the others remain unexplained. The sample includes around 95,000 clones, with about four fifths observed a single time. The ten largest clones take up over 0.75% of the sample. Material: peripheral blood, obtained from a patient treated with radiotherapy plus ipilimumab. These receptors all stem from a human donor with non-small cell lung cancer who had stable disease on radiotherapy plus ipilimumab.

The chain carries TRBV28 and TRBJ1-2; D not resolved. Germline lookup yields CDR1 MDHEN and CDR2 SYDVKM. The CDR3 contains 17 residues. Trimming shortened V by 5 bases and J by 0 bases, and 19 bases separated the two germline ends. DNA of the CDR3: TGTGCCAGCAGTCTAAGGACCCACCCAACTTCTAACTATGGCTACACCTTC. This encodes CASSLRTHPTSNYGYTF.

The chain uses TRBV5-6 and TRBJ2-5, with 11 bases that match TRBD2. CDR1 and CDR2 from the germline V gene are SGHDT and YYEEEE. The CDR3 totals 16 residues. The J segment lost 4 bases and the V segment lost 3 bases, leaving 8 bases of the junction unmatched. The CDR3 region is CASSYGLAGLGETQYF. In nucleotides, the CDR3 is TGTGCCAGCAGCTACGGACTAGCGGGTCTCGGAGAGACCCAGTACTTC.

The chain uses TRBV27 and TRBJ1-1; 7 bases are shared with TRBD1. The CDR3 is made up of 15 amino acids. The V gene end was trimmed by 5 bases and the J gene end by 5 bases; junction bases not matched to a gene: 11. Looked up from germline, CDR1 is MNHEY and CDR2 is SMNVEV (reference sequence). CDR3 region: CASSPLERGRTEAFF. The CDR3 nucleotides are TGTGCCAGCAGTCCCCTCGAAAGGGGGCGGACTGAAGCTTTCTTT.

This clone was observed a handful of times. This chain uses TRBV10-2 with TRBJ2-7; D may be TRBD1 (5 bases). Germline lookup yields CDR1 WSHSY and CDR2 SAAADI. Between the trimmed V and J ends, which lost 4 bases and 2 bases, there was a span of 15 bases. This CDR3 contains 15 residues. CDR3 sequence reads: CASSVSGQGPYEQYF. The CDR3 nucleotides read TGCGCCAGCAGTGTATCCGGCCAGGGTCCCTACGAGCAGTACTTC.

This clone was found once. This chain links TRBV29-1 with TRBJ2-7, with 8 bases that match TRBD1. The CDR3 has 14 amino acids. V shed 4 bases, J shed 2 bases, and the junction held 7 bases outside the gene matches. Germline V gives CDR1 SQVTM, CDR2 ANQGSEA. The CDR3 coding sequence is TGCAGCGTTGCAAGGACAGGGAGCCCCTACGAGCAGTACTTC. Amino acids: CSVARTGSPYEQYF.

This clone came up a few times. The chain carries TRBV14 and TRBJ2-6; a possible D gene is TRBD2 (5 bases). Trimming shortened V by 4 bases and J by 3 bases, and 10 bases separated the two germline ends. CDR1 and CDR2 from the germline V gene are SGHDN and FVKESK. CDR3 length: 15 amino acids. The DNA of the CDR3 is TGTGCCAGCAGCCGTGGGAGCGGTGGGGCCAACGTCCTGACTTTC. It is translated as CASSRGSGGANVLTF.

The rearrangement joins TRBV28 to TRBJ1-1; 9 positions agree with TRBD1. V shed 4 bases and J 6 bases; nucleotides not matched to a gene: 12. The germline V gene encodes CDR1 MDHEN and CDR2 SYDVKM. The CDR3 has 16 amino acids. The CDR3 protein is CASSSRRTGGRAEAFF. The CDR3, as DNA: TGTGCCAGCAGTTCCCGCCGTACAGGGGGCAGGGCTGAAGCTTTCTTT. Full variable domain (missing parts from reference TRBV28 and TRBJ1-1): DVKVTQSSRYLVKRTGEKVFLECVQDMDHENMFWYRQDPGLGLRLIYFSYDVKMKEKGDIPEGYSVSREKKERFSLILESASTNQTSMYLCASSSRRTGGRAEAFFGQGTRLTVV.

V gene TRBV7-9 combines with J gene TRBJ2-7, with 10 bases identical to TRBD1. Unmatched junction bases numbered 6, after V lost 5 bases and J lost 5 bases. Germline V CDR1 and CDR2: SEHNR, FQNEAQ (reference sequence). The CDR3 consists of 14 residues. The CDR3 sequence: CASSLGQGINEQYF. The CDR3 DNA reads as TGTGCCAGCAGCCTGGGACAGGGGATTAACGAGCAGTACTTC.

In its sample, this clone was seen once. The chain carries TRBV9 and TRBJ2-2; no clear D gene. The germline V gene has CDR1 SGDLS and CDR2 YYNGEE. The V end lost 3 bases, the J end lost 4 bases, and 4 bases lay between the germline ends. The length of the CDR3 is 12 residues. The CDR3 nucleotides are TGTGCCAGCAGCGCCTTCACCGGGGAGCTGTTTTTT. Encoded protein: CASSAFTGELFF.

Here the CDR3 reads CASTQGGNMNTEAFF. CDR3 DNA: TGTGCCAGCACACAGGGGGGGAACATGAACACTGAAGCTTTCTTT. V is TRBV6-5 and J is TRBJ1-1; TRBD1 aligns across 8 bases. Germline V gene lookup returns CDR1 MNHEY and CDR2 SVGAGI. Trimming at V came to 7 bases and at J to 0 bases, leaving 7 bases not matched to a gene. The CDR3 consists of 15 residues.

The gene calls are TRBV5-6 and TRBJ2-5; 7 bases map to TRBD2. The J segment lost 3 bases and the V segment lost 3 bases, leaving 11 bases of the junction unmatched. Germline CDR1 SGHDT, CDR2 YYEEEE. The CDR3 is made up of 16 amino acids. In DNA form, the CDR3 reads TGTGCCAGCAGCTCCTACTCATTAGCGGGTAAAGAGACCCAGTACTTC. Its protein product is CASSSYSLAGKETQYF.

The rearrangement joins TRBV6-5 to TRBJ2-1; 9 positions match TRBD2. Per the germline V gene, CDR1 is MNHEY and CDR2 is SVGAGI. The CDR3 extends over 13 amino acids. The junction had 6 bases not matched to a gene; V was cut back by 6 bases and J by 9 bases. CDR3 in DNA: TGTGCCAGCAGGGAAAATAGCGGGAGTGAGCAGTTCTTC. Translating gives CASRENSGSEQFF.

The rearrangement links TRBV28 to TRBJ2-1; no definite D call. The length of the CDR3 is 12 residues. The V gene's germline CDR1 is MDHEN and CDR2 SYDVKM. The V end was cut by 6 bases, the J end by 7 bases, with 10 bases between. The CDR3 DNA reads as TGTGCCAGCAGCACCCAGAGAAATGAGCAGTTCTTC. Translated: CASSTQRNEQFF.

This chain connects TRBV19 to TRBJ1-2; 10 bases match TRBD1. V shed 5 bases and J 4 bases; nucleotides not matched to a gene: 4. The CDR3 covers 14 residues. Per the germline V gene, CDR1 is LNHDA and CDR2 is SQIVND (reference sequence). The CDR3 is CASSSGQGTYGYTF. The CDR3, as DNA: TGTGCCAGTAGTTCGGGACAGGGGACCTATGGCTACACCTTC.

This clone was seen only a few times. This chain connects TRBV9 to TRBJ1-2; D gene unclear. Trimming stripped 0 bases from V and 0 bases from J, with 9 bases between. Germline V CDR1 and CDR2: SGDLS, YYNGEE. The CDR3 is 15 amino acids. CDR3 sequence reads: CASSVDVRANYGYTF. CDR3 DNA: TGTGCCAGCAGCGTAGATGTCAGAGCTAACTATGGCTACACCTTC.

Of note for this clone: Other DNA variants within this sample encode the same CDR3. The chain recombines TRBV19 with TRBJ2-7; 10 bases match TRBD2. The length of the CDR3 is 15 residues. CDR1 and CDR2 from the germline V gene are LNHDA and SQIVND (reference sequence). With V trimmed by 4 bases and J by 4 bases, 7 bases remained unmatched. The DNA for the CDR3 is TGTGCCAGTAGTAGGGCTAGCGGGGGTACGTACGAGCAGTACTTC. This gives the protein CASSRASGGTYEQYF.

This chain links TRBV9 with TRBJ2-2, with D perhaps TRBD1 (5 bases). Germline V gives CDR1 SGDLS, CDR2 YYNGEE. CDR3 length: 13 residues. The germline V and J ends were trimmed by 3 bases and 6 bases, with 9 bases remaining between them. This chain's CDR3 is CASSATGPGELFF. The CDR3, as DNA: TGTGCCAGCAGCGCAACAGGACCCGGGGAGCTGTTTTTT.

The V gene is TRBV19, the J gene TRBJ1-2; TRBD1 aligns across 9 bases. This CDR3 is 12 amino acids long. The V segment lost 8 bases and the J segment 5 bases; nucleotides outside the gene matches: 3. Germline CDR1 is LNHDA and CDR2 is SQIVND (reference sequence). DNA of the CDR3: TGTGCCAGTCAACAGGGGGCGTATGGCTACACCTTC. Its translation is CASQQGAYGYTF.

This clone was recorded a few times. The rearrangement joins TRBV4-1 to TRBJ1-4; TRBD1 matches 8 bases. Germline V lookup: CDR1 MGHRA, CDR2 YSYEKL. The CDR3 is 15 residues long. The trim removed 1 base at V and 5 bases at J, leaving 3 bases unmatched. CDR3 amino acids: CASSQGAGGNEKLFF. CDR3 in DNA: TGCGCCAGCAGCCAAGGCGCAGGGGGCAATGAAAAACTGTTTTTT.

This rearrangement joins TRBV1 to TRBJ1-2. TRBV1 is a pseudogene locus. The CDR3 contains 14 residues. CDR3 DNA: TGCACCAGCAGCAATGTGCGAAAGACCTATGGCTACACCTTC. The encoded protein is CTSSNVRKTYGYTF.

The J gene is TRBJ2-7, the V gene TRBV5-4; 10 bases are a match to TRBD1. Germline values: CDR1 SGHNT, CDR2 YYREEE (reference sequence). There are 15 residues in the CDR3. The J segment lost 3 bases and the V segment lost 4 bases, leaving 7 bases of the junction unmatched. The CDR3 region has the DNA TGTGCCAGCAGCGGGGACAGGGGAACAGGCTACGAGCAGTACTTC. Residues: CASSGDRGTGYEQYF.

CDR3 DNA: TGTGCCAGCAGCACAGGAGGGCAGACCCAGTACTTC. It specifies CASSTGGQTQYF. V and J are TRBV9 and TRBJ2-5; D perhaps matches TRBD2 (6 bases). CDR3 size: 12 residues. V was cut by 4 bases and J by 6 bases, with 10 bases left in between. CDR1 SGDLS and CDR2 YYNGEE come from the germline V gene.

V usage is TRBV6-1 and J usage is TRBJ2-7; the D gene is possibly TRBD1 (6 bases). Between the trimmed V and J ends, which lost 0 bases and 0 bases, there was a span of 15 bases. The CDR3 is 17 amino acids. The germline CDR1 and CDR2 sequences are MNHNS and SASEGT. CDR3 DNA: TGTGCCAGCAGTGAAGCATCAGGGGCCCCCAGCTCCTACGAGCAGTACTTC. It codes for CASSEASGAPSSYEQYF.

J is TRBJ2-1 and V is TRBV27; maybe TRBD1 (6 bases). The V and J ends lost 6 bases and 1 base respectively, with 13 bases between them. The CDR3 extends over 15 amino acids. Germline lookup yields CDR1 MNHEY and CDR2 SMNVEV (reference sequence). The CDR3 nucleotides are TGTGCCAGCAGGCGACAGGTTCCTTCCTACAATGAGCAGTTCTTC. Amino acids: CASRRQVPSYNEQFF.